This T cell receptor (beta chain) derives from a study of cytomegalovirus exposure and HLA in healthy donors. Study overall: The 500 to 750 first-cohort repertoires and the 130 or so validation repertoires shared the same platform, a later analysis reported. Overall study findings and caveats: Cytomegalovirus association was assigned to approximately 160 TCR beta chains.

Germline assignment: CDR1 GTSNPN and CDR2 SVGIG (reference sequence). The CDR3 length is 13 residues. To note about this clone: Its antigen is unidentified.

Profiled with immunoSEQ multiplex PCR; TCRdb holds only in-frame clones, not every one. This sample has roughly 60,000 clones; about 91% occur once, and the top ten carry 1% to 1.5%. The chain uses TRBV30 and TRBJ2-5; 8 bases agree with TRBD2. The receptor comes from a young woman in good health and CMV-seronegative. The sequencing input was PBMCs. The CDR3 DNA sequence: TGTGCATTTGCACTAGCGGTCCAAGAGACCCAGTACTTC. Translated, it gives CAFALAVQETQYF.